One sample yielded the 24 T cell receptor beta chains listed below, sequenced in a study of CXCR3-negative and CXCR3-positive naive CD8 T cells. The method, 5' RACE with UMI labels, was used to prepare the TRB cDNA libraries. Reanalyzing the 5' RACE reads, TCRdb keeps one entry per CDR3 protein, without DNA. Its clone listing holds fewer than 60,000 distinct CDR3 sequences. The source material was memory CD8+ T cells from blood. The receptor source for this set is a human donor in good health. Some clones in this sample may be carry-over from other donors' samples.

The V call is TRBV7-8, the J call TRBJ2-7; TCRdb's D call of TRBD1 is untestable without DNA. The CDR3 has 14 amino acids. The germline gives CDR1 SGHVS, CDR2 FQNEAQ. CDR3 sequence: CASCPGQGAYEQYF.

This chain uses TRBV7-9 with TRBJ2-7; the D call from TCRdb, TRBD1, cannot be confirmed without DNA. From germline, CDR1 is SEHNR and CDR2 FQNEAQ (reference sequence). There are 17 residues in the CDR3. This chain's CDR3 is CASSGEGQIGTYYEQYF.

V is TRBV29-1 and J is TRBJ2-1. Looked up from germline, CDR1 is SQVTM and CDR2 is ANQGSEA. This CDR3 has 16 residues. This CDR3 reads CSVEDLGAPGYNEQFF.

This chain uses TRBV6-2 or TRBV6-3 with TRBJ2-7; TCRdb reports TRBD1, a call that lacks DNA to check it against. The CDR3 is made up of 12 amino acids. CDR1 MNHEY and CDR2 SVGEGT come from the germline V gene. CDR3 sequence: CASSPHYYEQYF.

J is TRBJ1-2 and V is TRBV7-9; TCRdb gives TRBD1 as the D gene, but with no DNA this cannot be confirmed. This CDR3 has 16 residues. Germline lookup yields CDR1 SEHNR and CDR2 FQNEAQ (reference sequence). The CDR3 is CASSLEGAEVFYGYTF.

The gene calls are TRBV6-5 and TRBJ1-5; the TCRdb call, TRBD1, lacks DNA for checking. The CDR3 spans 13 residues. The germline V gene has CDR1 MNHEY and CDR2 SVGAGI. The CDR3 spells CASSLGGGQPQHF.

The V and J genes are TRBV6-2 or TRBV6-3 and TRBJ2-7; TCRdb calls TRBD2, which cannot be checked without DNA. CDR3 length: 13 amino acids. Germline V lookup: CDR1 MNHEY, CDR2 SVGEGT. CDR3 amino acids: CASSSTSGYEQYF.

V and J are TRBV6-5 and TRBJ1-5; absent DNA, TCRdb's TRBD1 call cannot be checked. CDR1 MNHEY and CDR2 SVGAGI come from the germline V gene. This CDR3 is built from 15 residues. The CDR3 is CASSLTGGGNQPQHF.

The rearrangement links TRBV7-2 to TRBJ2-3; TCRdb's D call of TRBD2 is untestable without DNA. This CDR3 region has 20 residues. The germline V gene has CDR1 SGHTA and CDR2 FQGNSA. The CDR3 loop is CASSLESAGGPPSATDTQYF.

The chain carries TRBV7-3 and TRBJ2-1; without DNA, the TCRdb call of TRBD1 cannot be checked. The CDR3 totals 16 residues. Per germline, CDR1 SGHTA and CDR2 FQGTGA. CDR3 protein: CASSLWTGVGYNEQFF.

The chain has TRBV10-3 and TRBJ2-7. Germline lookup yields CDR1 ENHRY and CDR2 SYGVKD. The CDR3 has 13 amino acids. This CDR3 reads CAISDGGVNEQYF.

V and J are TRBV7-2 and TRBJ2-1. Per germline, CDR1 SGHTA and CDR2 FQGNSA. The CDR3 covers 12 residues. CDR3 in amino acids: CASSLAEIEQFF.

The V gene is TRBV4-3, the J gene TRBJ2-7; TCRdb's D call of TRBD2 is untestable without DNA. Germline-derived CDR1 and CDR2 are LGHNA and YSLEER. This CDR3 spans 16 amino acids. CDR3 amino acids: CASSQDRASVSYEQYF.

The V call is TRBV7-9, the J call TRBJ1-1. The CDR3 extends over 12 amino acids. In germline, CDR1 is SEHNR, CDR2 FQNEAQ (reference sequence). CDR3: CASSFDGNEAFF.

The rearrangement joins TRBV28 to TRBJ1-2. This CDR3 contains 13 residues. CDR1 and CDR2 from the germline V gene are MDHEN and SYDVKM. CDR3 residues: CASSLTANYGYTF.

The rearrangement links TRBV6-2 or TRBV6-3 to TRBJ1-1. CDR3 size: 13 residues. Germline loops: CDR1 MNHEY, CDR2 SVGEGT. This chain's CDR3 is CASSLPPGTEAFF.

The V and J genes are TRBV4-3 and TRBJ2-7; TCRdb's assignment of TRBD1 cannot be checked, as there is no DNA. The V gene's germline CDR1 is LGHNA and CDR2 YSLEER. This CDR3 spans 14 amino acids. The CDR3 region is CASSQRTQNYEQYF.

CDR3 region: CASSDRGGGRYEQYF. The chain joins TRBV27 to TRBJ2-7; TCRdb calls TRBD1, which cannot be checked without DNA. CDR1 and CDR2 from the germline V gene are MNHEY and SMNVEV (reference sequence). CDR3 size: 15 residues.

V and J are TRBV21-1 and TRBJ2-7; TCRdb indicates TRBD1, and absent DNA this call remains unverified. TRBV21-1 is noted as a pseudogene. The CDR3 length is 15 residues. CDR3 in amino acids: CASSRLMGARYEQYF.

The V gene is TRBV6-6, the J gene TRBJ2-2; lacking DNA, the TRBD1 call made by TCRdb goes unchecked. This CDR3 comprises 16 residues. Germline values: CDR1 MNHNY, CDR2 SVGAGI (reference sequence). The CDR3 here is CASSLFRTGHTGELFF.

The chain joins TRBV10-1 to TRBJ2-1; the D call from TCRdb, TRBD1, cannot be confirmed without DNA. Germline loops: CDR1 WNHNN, CDR2 SYGVQD (reference sequence). The CDR3 sequence is 11 residues long. CDR3 sequence reads: CASKPLGEQFF.

This chain connects TRBV29-1 to TRBJ2-7; the D call of TRBD1 rests on TCRdb alone, since no DNA is present to check it. Germline values: CDR1 SQVTM, CDR2 ANQGSEA. This CDR3 is built from 17 residues. The CDR3 spells CSVEGGTPNWGLYEQYF.

This chain connects TRBV29-1 to TRBJ1-2; TCRdb outputs TRBD1, but without DNA this stays unchecked. Germline-derived CDR1 and CDR2 are SQVTM and ANQGSEA. CDR3 length: 14 amino acids. The CDR3 reads CSVKKGAPGSGYTF.

J is TRBJ2-7 and V is TRBV7-6; the TCRdb D gene call, TRBD1, has no DNA to confirm it. The CDR3 is 14 amino acids. Germline loops: CDR1 SGHVS, CDR2 FNYEAQ. The CDR3 sequence: CASSEGKPFYEQYF.